This TCR beta chain emerged from a study of CD8+ T cells in alopecia areata. Findings and caveats of the study: Higher clonality than in normal scalp was seen in lesional scalp, especially alopecia totalis/universalis. Among the cells sequenced in scalp samples are also the resident alphabeta T cells of normal skin.

Sampling of alopecia areata patients yielded lesional scalp punch biopsies as well as peripheral blood. Cell sorting on a FACSAria was used to separate CD4+ and CD8+ T cells from the PBMCs. Comment on this clone: Its target is unknown.

The sequencing template was cDNA reverse transcribed from extracted RNA. TCRdb's table, derived via immunoSEQ multiplex PCR, lists solely in-frame clones and lacks some. In the table there are approximately 180,000 clones, approximately 56% of which are singletons. This clonotype was sampled from a human donor with alopecia areata. Material: CD4+ T cells sorted from blood, obtained at week 0.

The CDR3 sequence is CASSERRGGYF. Written as DNA, the CDR3 is TGTGCCAGCAGTGAAAGAAGGGGAGGGTACTTC. This chain uses TRBV2 with TRBJ2-7; tentative D call: TRBD2 (6 bases). The CDR3 loop spans 11 amino acids. Trimming cost V 2 bases and J 12 bases, with 11 bases left between them. Looked up from germline, CDR1 is SNHLY and CDR2 is FYNNEI.